A selection of T cell receptor beta chains follows, all from one sample in a study of blood T cell repertoires in COVID-19. Method: immunoSEQ multiplex PCR; TCRdb's copy keeps in-frame clones and lacks some. The profile shows approximately 140,000 clones, around nine tenths of them singletons. Sequencing was done on a sample of PBMCs or T cells enriched from blood (not recorded which). These receptors all come from a woman between 25 and 40 years old with acute COVID-19. Both conserved end residues are part of each CDR3. Fields, in order: D gene, clone size, V gene, J gene, CDR3 protein, CDR3 DNA. A D gene is named only where the DNA matches it firmly. Size is stated for part of the rows, as once, few or many counts, or as a class when the clone is expanded.

>-|-|TRBV20-1|TRBJ1-6
CSANLLRLHF
TGCAGTGCTAATCTGCTGCGCCTCCACTTT
>TRBD2|-|TRBV7-9|TRBJ2-1
CASSLSSGEQFF
TGTGCCAGCAGCTTATCTAGCGGTGAGCAGTTCTTC
>-|-|TRBV2|TRBJ2-7
CAITSGSTPSYEQYF
TGTGCCATAACTTCGGGGAGCACCCCCTCCTACGAGCAGTACTTC
>-|-|TRBV5-6|TRBJ1-5
CASSLWAGNQPQHF
TGTGCCAGCAGCTTGTGGGCAGGGAATCAGCCCCAGCATTTT
>-|-|TRBV5-1|TRBJ1-3
CASSTIGGAGNTIYF
TGCGCCAGCAGCACCATAGGAGGGGCTGGAAACACCATATATTTT
>TRBD1|-|TRBV27|TRBJ1-2
CASSFSPRQGYGGYTF
TGTGCCAGCAGTTTTTCCCCTCGACAGGGTTATGGTGGCTACACCTTC
>-|-|TRBV11-2|TRBJ1-4
CASSRTAPEKLFF
TGTGCCAGCAGCCGGACAGCCCCCGAAAAACTGTTTTTT
>-|once|TRBV6-1|TRBJ2-1
CASSEKSGTSYNEQFF
TGTGCCAGCAGTGAAAAAAGCGGCACCTCCTACAATGAGCAGTTCTTC
>TRBD1|once|TRBV24-1|TRBJ1-3
CATSDPGQGSGNTIYF
TGTGCCACCAGTGACCCGGGACAGGGATCTGGAAACACCATATATTTT
>TRBD1|-|TRBV5-1|TRBJ2-1
CASSSNRDRGFWEQFF
TGCGCCAGCAGCTCGAACCGGGACAGGGGATTTTGGGAGCAGTTCTTC
>TRBD2|-|TRBV19|TRBJ2-7
CASSRGLAGEQYF
TGTGCCAGTAGTAGGGGACTAGCGGGAGAGCAGTACTTC
>-|-|TRBV19|TRBJ2-1
CASSIDRGPPLINEQFF
TGTGCCAGTAGTATAGATCGAGGGCCGCCCTTGATCAATGAGCAGTTCTTC
>-|-|TRBV11-3|TRBJ2-3
CASSLSTDTQYF
TGTGCCAGCAGCTTATCGACAGATACGCAGTATTTT
>-|-|TRBV27|TRBJ2-3
CASSLSAGTSTDTQYF
TGTGCCAGCAGTTTATCGGCGGGTACTAGCACAGATACGCAGTATTTT
>-|-|TRBV19|TRBJ1-1
CASREGTEAFF
TGTGCCAGTAGGGAGGGAACTGAAGCTTTCTTT
>TRBD2|-|TRBV6-5|TRBJ2-7
CASSLAGGPFDEQYF
TGTGCCAGCAGTTTAGCGGGAGGGCCGTTTGACGAGCAGTACTTC
>-|once|TRBV18|TRBJ2-7
CASSPGRDSYEQYF
TGTGCCAGCTCACCAGGACGGGACTCCTACGAGCAGTACTTC
>TRBD1|-|TRBV7-3|TRBJ2-7
CASSEGPGTGGYEQYF
TGTGCCAGCAGCGAGGGGCCCGGGACAGGGGGCTACGAGCAGTACTTC
>TRBD2|-|TRBV11-3|TRBJ2-7
CASSLDSEERGRVKAYEQYF
TGTGCCAGCAGCTTAGATTCGGAAGAGCGGGGGAGGGTTAAGGCCTACGAGCAGTACTTC
>-|-|TRBV7-2|TRBJ1-6
CASSLVAGDSPLHF
TGTGCCAGCAGCTTAGTAGCAGGGGATTCACCCCTCCACTTT
>TRBD1|-|TRBV6-9|TRBJ1-5
CASSWDSLNQPQHF
TGTGCCAGCAGTTGGGACAGTTTAAATCAGCCCCAGCATTTT
>TRBD2|-|TRBV7-3|TRBJ2-7
CASSFGTSGSEQYF
TGTGCCAGCAGCTTCGGGACTAGCGGGAGCGAGCAGTACTTC
>-|-|TRBV30|TRBJ1-1
CAWSAGMNTEAFF
TGTGCCTGGAGTGCGGGGATGAACACTGAAGCTTTCTTT
>-|-|TRBV2|TRBJ2-7
CASSVFLESYEQYF
TGTGCCAGCAGTGTTTTTCTAGAGTCCTACGAGCAGTACTTC
>-|-|TRBV2|TRBJ1-2
CASGEPYGYTF
TGTGCCAGTGGGGAGCCCTATGGCTACACCTTC
>TRBD2|-|TRBV5-1|TRBJ2-1
CASSLNPSGTDNEQFF
TGCGCCAGCAGCTTGAACCCTAGCGGGACGGACAATGAGCAGTTCTTC
>-|-|TRBV6-7|TRBJ1-1
CASSYSRPGRGMNTEAFF
TGTGCCAGCAGTTACTCCCGCCCGGGGAGGGGAATGAACACTGAAGCTTTCTTT
>-|-|TRBV6-6|TRBJ2-1
CASSYRADNEQFF
TGTGCCAGCAGTTACCGAGCCGACAATGAGCAGTTCTTC
>-|-|TRBV14|TRBJ1-2
CASSQNRVAGYTF
TGTGCCAGCAGCCAGAACAGGGTTGCTGGCTACACCTTC
>-|-|TRBV7-2|TRBJ2-7
CASSLLGGPSYEQYF
TGTGCCAGCAGCTTACTCGGCGGTCCCTCCTACGAGCAGTACTTC
>TRBD2|-|TRBV7-3|TRBJ2-5
CASSSGLGVGETQYF
TGTGCCAGCAGCTCCGGACTAGGTGTCGGGGAGACCCAGTACTTC
>-|-|TRBV4-1|TRBJ2-2
CASSQVKTGTGELFF
TGCGCCAGCAGCCAAGTAAAAACAGGGACCGGGGAGCTGTTTTTT
>-|-|TRBV7-2|TRBJ2-1
CASSIPIAFSYNEQFF
TGTGCCAGCAGCATCCCGATAGCGTTCTCCTACAATGAGCAGTTCTTC
>TRBD1|-|TRBV29-1|TRBJ1-1
CSVERDRALRTDGNTEAFF
TGCAGCGTTGAAAGGGACAGGGCTCTTCGTACGGACGGGAACACTGAAGCTTTCTTT
>TRBD2|-|TRBV7-8|TRBJ2-2
CASSLASGRAVGELFF
TGTGCCAGCAGCTTAGCTAGCGGGAGGGCCGTCGGGGAGCTGTTTTTT
>-|-|TRBV21-1|TRBJ1-1
CASSKEGAEMNTEAFF
TGTGCCAGCAGCAAAGAAGGGGCGGAAATGAACACTGAAGCTTTCTTT
>-|few|TRBV30|TRBJ2-2
CAWRGGINTGELFF
TGTGCCTGGAGAGGCGGGATTAACACCGGGGAGCTGTTTTTT
>-|-|TRBV12-3/TRBV12-4|TRBJ1-5
CASTWGGYQPQHF
TGTGCCAGCACCTGGGGGGGGTATCAGCCCCAGCATTTT
>-|once|TRBV6-5|TRBJ2-7
CASSHQIYYEQYF
TGTGCCAGCAGCCACCAGATATACTACGAGCAGTACTTC
>-|-|TRBV5-8|TRBJ1-4
CASRPGEREKLFF
TGTGCCAGCAGACCCGGGGAGCGGGAAAAACTGTTTTTT
>TRBD1|-|TRBV24-1|TRBJ2-1
CATSDPGTGQEGEQFF
TGTGCCACCAGTGACCCCGGGACAGGGCAGGAGGGTGAGCAGTTCTTC
>-|few|TRBV29-1|TRBJ1-6
CSVDSRCNSPLHF
TGCAGCGTTGATTCTAGGTGCAATTCACCCCTCCACTTT
>-|-|TRBV5-1|TRBJ2-5
CASSAGRGLADQETQYF
TGCGCCAGCAGCGCGGGTCGCGGTTTAGCAGACCAAGAGACCCAGTACTTC
>-|-|TRBV6-6|TRBJ2-6
CASRPNLGGQISGANVLTF
TGTGCCAGCCGTCCTAATTTGGGGGGGCAGATCTCTGGGGCCAACGTCCTGACTTTC
>TRBD1|once|TRBV28|TRBJ1-1
CASSFPGTGAEAFF
TGTGCCAGCAGTTTCCCCGGGACAGGGGCTGAAGCTTTCTTT
>TRBD1|-|TRBV29-1|TRBJ1-1
CSAAAQGATEAFF
TGCAGCGCCGCGGCACAGGGGGCCACTGAAGCTTTCTTT
>-|-|TRBV7-2|TRBJ2-3
CASTSSPAGTFSTDTQYF
TGTGCCAGCACCTCCTCCCCAGCGGGCACGTTTAGCACAGATACGCAGTATTTT
>-|-|TRBV30|TRBJ2-7
CAWSLSYEQYF
TGTGCCTGGAGTCTCAGCTACGAGCAGTACTTC
>-|-|TRBV7-2|TRBJ1-2
CASSLSLANYGYTF
TGTGCCAGCAGCTTGTCACTAGCTAACTATGGCTACACCTTC
>-|-|TRBV5-1|TRBJ2-1
CASSPSLGGPGFNEQFF
TGCGCCAGCAGCCCCTCCTTGGGGGGGCCGGGATTCAATGAGCAGTTCTTC
>TRBD1|-|TRBV6-5|TRBJ2-1
CASPYQTGSYNEQFF
TGTGCCAGCCCTTACCAGACAGGGTCCTACAATGAGCAGTTCTTC
>-|-|TRBV19|TRBJ1-1
CASSRTGILVGNTEAFF
TGTGCCAGTAGTCGAACAGGGATACTGGTAGGGAACACTGAAGCTTTCTTT